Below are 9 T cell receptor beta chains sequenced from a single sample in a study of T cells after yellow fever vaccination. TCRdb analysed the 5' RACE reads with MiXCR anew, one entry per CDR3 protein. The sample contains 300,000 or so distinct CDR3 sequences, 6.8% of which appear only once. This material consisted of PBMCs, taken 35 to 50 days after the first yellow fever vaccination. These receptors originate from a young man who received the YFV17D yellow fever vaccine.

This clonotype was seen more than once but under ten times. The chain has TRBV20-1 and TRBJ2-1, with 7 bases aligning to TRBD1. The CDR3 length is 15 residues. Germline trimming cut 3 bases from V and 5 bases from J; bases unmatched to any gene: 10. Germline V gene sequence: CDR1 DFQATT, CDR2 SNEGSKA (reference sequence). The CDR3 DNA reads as TGCAGTGCTAGTCACGAGACAGGGTGGAACAATGAGCAGTTCTTC. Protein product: CSASHETGWNNEQFF.

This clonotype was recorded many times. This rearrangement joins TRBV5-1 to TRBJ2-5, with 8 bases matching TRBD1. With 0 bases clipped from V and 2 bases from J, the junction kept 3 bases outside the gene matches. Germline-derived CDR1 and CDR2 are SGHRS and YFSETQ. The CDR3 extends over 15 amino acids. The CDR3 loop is CASSLGQGTQETQYF. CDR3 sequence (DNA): TGCGCCAGCAGCTTGGGACAGGGGACTCAAGAGACCCAGTACTTC.

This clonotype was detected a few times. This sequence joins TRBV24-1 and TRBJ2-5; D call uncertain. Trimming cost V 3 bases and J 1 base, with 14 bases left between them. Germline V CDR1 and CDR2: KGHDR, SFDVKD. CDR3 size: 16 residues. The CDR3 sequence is CATSDPRRGAQETQYF. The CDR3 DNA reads TGTGCCACCAGTGATCCTCGCCGAGGTGCCCAAGAGACCCAGTACTTC.

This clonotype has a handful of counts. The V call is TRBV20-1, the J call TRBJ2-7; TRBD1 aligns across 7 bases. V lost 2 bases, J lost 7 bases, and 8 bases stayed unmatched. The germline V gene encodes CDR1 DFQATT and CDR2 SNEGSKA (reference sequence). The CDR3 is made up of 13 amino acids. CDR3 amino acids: CSARSRGGGEQYF. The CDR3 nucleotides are TGCAGTGCTAGATCGCGAGGGGGCGGTGAGCAGTACTTC.

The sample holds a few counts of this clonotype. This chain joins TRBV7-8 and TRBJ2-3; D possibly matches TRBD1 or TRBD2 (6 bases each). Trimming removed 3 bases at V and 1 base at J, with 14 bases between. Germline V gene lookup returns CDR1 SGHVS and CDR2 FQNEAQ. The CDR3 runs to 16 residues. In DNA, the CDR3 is TGTGCCAGCAGCTTGATTACGGGGGCGGGCACAGATACGCAGTATTTT. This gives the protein CASSLITGAGTDTQYF.

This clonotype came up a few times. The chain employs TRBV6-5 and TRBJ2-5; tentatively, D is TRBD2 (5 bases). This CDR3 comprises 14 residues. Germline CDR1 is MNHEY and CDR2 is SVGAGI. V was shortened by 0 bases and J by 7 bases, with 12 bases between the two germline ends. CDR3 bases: TGTGCCAGCAGTTACTCTGCGGGTTTTGCGACCCAGTACTTC. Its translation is CASSYSAGFATQYF.

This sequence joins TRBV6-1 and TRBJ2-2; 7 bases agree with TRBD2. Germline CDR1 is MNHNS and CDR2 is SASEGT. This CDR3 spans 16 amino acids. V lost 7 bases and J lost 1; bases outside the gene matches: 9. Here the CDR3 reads CASTMIAGLNTGELFF. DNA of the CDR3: TGTGCCAGCACCATGATAGCGGGCTTGAACACCGGGGAGCTGTTTTTT.

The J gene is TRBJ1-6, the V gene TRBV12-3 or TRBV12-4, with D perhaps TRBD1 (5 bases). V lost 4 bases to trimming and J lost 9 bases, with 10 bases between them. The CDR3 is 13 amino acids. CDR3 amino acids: CASSSRVVSPLHF. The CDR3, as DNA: TGTGCCAGCAGTTCCAGGGTAGTTTCACCCCTCCACTTT.

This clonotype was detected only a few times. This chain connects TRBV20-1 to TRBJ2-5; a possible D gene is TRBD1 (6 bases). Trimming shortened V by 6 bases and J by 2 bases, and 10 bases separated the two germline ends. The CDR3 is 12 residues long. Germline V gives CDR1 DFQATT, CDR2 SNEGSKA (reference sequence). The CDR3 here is CSASGQQETQYF. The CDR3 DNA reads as TGCAGTGCCTCAGGACAGCAAGAGACCCAGTACTTC.